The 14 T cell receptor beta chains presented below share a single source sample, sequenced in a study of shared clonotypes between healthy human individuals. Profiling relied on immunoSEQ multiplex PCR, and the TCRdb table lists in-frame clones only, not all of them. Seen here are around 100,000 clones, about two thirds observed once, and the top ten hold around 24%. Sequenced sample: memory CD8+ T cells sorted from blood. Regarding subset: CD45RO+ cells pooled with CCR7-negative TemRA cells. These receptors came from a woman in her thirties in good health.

CDR3 amino acids: CASSQDVRDNYGYTF. CDR3 DNA sequence: TGTGCCAGCAGCCAAGACGTTCGGGATAACTATGGCTACACCTTC. V gene TRBV7-9 combines with J gene TRBJ1-2; unclear D gene. The CDR3 length is 15 residues. Germline V lookup: CDR1 SEHNR, CDR2 FQNEAQ (reference sequence). With 5 bases removed from V and 1 base from J, the gap between germline ends came to 14 bases.

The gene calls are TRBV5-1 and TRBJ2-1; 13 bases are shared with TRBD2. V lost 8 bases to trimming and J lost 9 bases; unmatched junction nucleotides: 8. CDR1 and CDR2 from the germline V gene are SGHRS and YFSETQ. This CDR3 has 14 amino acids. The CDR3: CASNAGTSGTEQFF. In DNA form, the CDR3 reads TGCGCCAGTAACGCCGGGACTAGCGGGACTGAGCAGTTCTTC.

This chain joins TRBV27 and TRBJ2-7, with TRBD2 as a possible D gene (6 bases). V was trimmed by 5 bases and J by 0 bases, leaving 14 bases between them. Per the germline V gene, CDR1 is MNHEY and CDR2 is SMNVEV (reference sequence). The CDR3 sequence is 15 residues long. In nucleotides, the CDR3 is TGTGCCAGCAGTAGACATAGCGGAAGCTCCTACGAGCAGTACTTC. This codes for CASSRHSGSSYEQYF.

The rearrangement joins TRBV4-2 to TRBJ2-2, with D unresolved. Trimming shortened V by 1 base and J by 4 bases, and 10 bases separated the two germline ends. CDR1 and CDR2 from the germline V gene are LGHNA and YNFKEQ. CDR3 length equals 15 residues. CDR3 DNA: TGTGCCAGCAGCCAAGGGGTGGAGATCACCGGGGAGCTGTTTTTT. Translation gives CASSQGVEITGELFF.

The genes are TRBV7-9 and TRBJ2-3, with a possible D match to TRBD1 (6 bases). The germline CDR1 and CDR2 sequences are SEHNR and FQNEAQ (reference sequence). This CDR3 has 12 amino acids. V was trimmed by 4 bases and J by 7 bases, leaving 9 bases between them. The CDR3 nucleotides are TGTGCCAGCAGCTCGGACAGAAATACGCAGTATTTT. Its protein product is CASSSDRNTQYF.

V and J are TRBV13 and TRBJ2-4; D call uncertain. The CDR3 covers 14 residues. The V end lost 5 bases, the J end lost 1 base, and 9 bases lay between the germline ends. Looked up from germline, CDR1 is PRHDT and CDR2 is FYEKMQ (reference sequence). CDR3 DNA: TGTGCCAGCAGCACGCAGGAGGCCAAAAACATTCAGTACTTC. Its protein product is CASSTQEAKNIQYF. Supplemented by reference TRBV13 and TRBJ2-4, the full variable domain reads AAGVIQSPRHLIKEKRETATLKCYPIPRHDTVYWYQQGPGQDPQFLISFYEKMQSDKGSIPDRFSAQQFSDYHSELNMSSLELGDSALYFCASSTQEAKNIQYFGAGTRLSVL.

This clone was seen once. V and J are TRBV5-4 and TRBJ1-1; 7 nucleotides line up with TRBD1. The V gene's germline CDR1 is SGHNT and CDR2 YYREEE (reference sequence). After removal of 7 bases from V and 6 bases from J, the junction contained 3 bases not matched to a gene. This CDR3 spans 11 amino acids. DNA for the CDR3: TGTGCCAGCCGCCAGGGGGCTGAAGCTTTCTTT. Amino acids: CASRQGAEAFF.

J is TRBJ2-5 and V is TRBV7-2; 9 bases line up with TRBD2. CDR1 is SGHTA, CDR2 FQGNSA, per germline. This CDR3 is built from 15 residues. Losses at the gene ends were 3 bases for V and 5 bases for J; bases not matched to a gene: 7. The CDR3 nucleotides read TGTGCCAGCAGCTTCCAGGCGGGAGGGGCGGAGACCCAGTACTTC. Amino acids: CASSFQAGGAETQYF. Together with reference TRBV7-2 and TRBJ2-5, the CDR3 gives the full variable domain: GAGVSQSPSNKVTEKGKDVELRCDPISGHTALYWYRQSLGQGLEFLIYFQGNSAPDKSGLPSDRFSAERTGGSVSTLTIQRTQQEDSAVYLCASSFQAGGAETQYFGPGTRLLVL.

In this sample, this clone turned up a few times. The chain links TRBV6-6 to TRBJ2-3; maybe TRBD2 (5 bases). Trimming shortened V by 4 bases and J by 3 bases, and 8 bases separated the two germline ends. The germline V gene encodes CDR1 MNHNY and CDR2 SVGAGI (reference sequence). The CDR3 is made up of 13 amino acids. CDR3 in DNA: TGTGCCAGCAGTTGGACTGGAACAGATACGCAGTATTTT. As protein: CASSWTGTDTQYF.

CDR3 residues: CASSLTGREQYF. CDR3 sequence (DNA): TGTGCCAGCAGCTTAACAGGGCGGGAGCAGTACTTC. The gene calls are TRBV7-9 and TRBJ2-7; possible D gene TRBD1, 6 bases. The CDR3 extends over 12 amino acids. The germline V and J ends were trimmed by 2 bases and 7 bases, with 9 bases remaining between them. Germline V gives CDR1 SEHNR, CDR2 FQNEAQ (reference sequence).

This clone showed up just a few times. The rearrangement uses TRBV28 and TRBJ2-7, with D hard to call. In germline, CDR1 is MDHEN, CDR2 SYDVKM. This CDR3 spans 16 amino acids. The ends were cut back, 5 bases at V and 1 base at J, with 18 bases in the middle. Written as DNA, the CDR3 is TGTGCCAGCAGTCAACGCAACCGAGACCCTTCCTACGAGCAGTACTTC. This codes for CASSQRNRDPSYEQYF. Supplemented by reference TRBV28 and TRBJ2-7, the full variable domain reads DVKVTQSSRYLVKRTGEKVFLECVQDMDHENMFWYRQDPGLGLRLIYFSYDVKMKEKGDIPEGYSVSREKKERFSLILESASTNQTSMYLCASSQRNRDPSYEQYFGPGTRLTVT.

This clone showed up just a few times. The CDR3 region is CASSPGQGVHEQYF. The CDR3 DNA is TGTGCCAGCAGCCCTGGACAGGGGGTCCACGAGCAGTACTTC. J is TRBJ2-7 and V is TRBV25-1, with 10 bases that match TRBD1. The germline gives CDR1 MGHDK, CDR2 SYGVNS. The CDR3 is made up of 14 amino acids. With V trimmed by 6 bases and J by 5 bases, 7 bases remained unmatched.

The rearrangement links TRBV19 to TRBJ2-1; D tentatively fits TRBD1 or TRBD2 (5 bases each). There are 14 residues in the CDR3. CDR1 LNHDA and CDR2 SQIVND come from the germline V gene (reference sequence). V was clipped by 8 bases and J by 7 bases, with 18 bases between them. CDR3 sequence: CASAVTGGGNEQFF. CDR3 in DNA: TGTGCCAGTGCTGTAACAGGAGGTGGGAATGAGCAGTTCTTC.

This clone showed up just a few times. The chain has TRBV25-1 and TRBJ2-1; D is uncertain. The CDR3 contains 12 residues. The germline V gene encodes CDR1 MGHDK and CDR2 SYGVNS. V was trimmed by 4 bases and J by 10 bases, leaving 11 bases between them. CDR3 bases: TGTGCCAGCAGTGTCCTCGGTCCCGAGCAGTTCTTC. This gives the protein CASSVLGPEQFF.